This T cell receptor beta chain was profiled in a study of control samples from healthy donors and cancer patients. This CDR3 contains 17 residues. J gave up 0 bases and V 10 bases, and 13 bases lay outside the gene matches. CDR1 is SNHLY, CDR2 FYNNEI, per germline. Repertoires were generated with immunoSEQ multiplex PCR, while TCRdb's copy carries only in-frame clones and drops some. Of roughly 200,000 clones listed, approximately 92% were seen once; the top ten hold over 1.1%. The sequencing input was blood. The J gene is TRBJ2-3, the V gene TRBV2, with 10 bases lining up with TRBD2. The clonotype originates from a man younger than 30 in good health. The CDR3 protein is CAIRGTSVELSTDTQYF. The DNA for the CDR3 is TGTGCCATTCGGGGGACTAGCGTTGAACTGAGCACAGATACGCAGTATTTT.